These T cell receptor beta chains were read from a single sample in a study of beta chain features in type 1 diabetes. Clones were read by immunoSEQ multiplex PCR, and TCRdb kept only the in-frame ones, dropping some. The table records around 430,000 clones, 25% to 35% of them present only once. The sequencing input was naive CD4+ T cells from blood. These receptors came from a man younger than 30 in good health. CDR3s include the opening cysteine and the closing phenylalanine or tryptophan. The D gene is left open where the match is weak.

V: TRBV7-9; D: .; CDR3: CASSTALGQETQYF
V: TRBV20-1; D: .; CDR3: CGVGRESTQYF
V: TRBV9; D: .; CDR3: CASSVVGSAAEQYF
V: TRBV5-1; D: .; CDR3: CASSLVPGQETEAFF
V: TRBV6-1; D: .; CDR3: CASSRHLYGYTF
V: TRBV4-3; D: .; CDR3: CASSQDPHSQETQYF
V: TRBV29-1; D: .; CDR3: CSGLGPTYEQYF
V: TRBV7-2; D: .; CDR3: CASTRDGTNYGYTF
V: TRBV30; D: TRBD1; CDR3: CAWSDQGGNEKLFF
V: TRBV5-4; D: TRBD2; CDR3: CASSLALAGYYEQFF
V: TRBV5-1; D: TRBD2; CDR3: CASSFGGTDTQYF
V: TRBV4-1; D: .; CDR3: CASSLSRDNYGYTF
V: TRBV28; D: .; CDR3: CASSRRAVSEAFF
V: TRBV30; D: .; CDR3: CAWSVQQETQYF
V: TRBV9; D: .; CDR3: CASSVGGGDTQYF
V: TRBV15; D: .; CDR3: CATSRDGGITYEQYF
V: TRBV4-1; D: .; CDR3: CASSHDFRGYEQYF
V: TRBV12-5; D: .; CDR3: CASGLSASKHGYTF
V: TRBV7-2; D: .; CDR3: CASSQFRKTGELFF
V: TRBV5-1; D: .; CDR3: CASTKTVTDTQYF
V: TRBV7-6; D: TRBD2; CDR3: CASSLGGTSGHNEQFF
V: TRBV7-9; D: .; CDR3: CASSVAGFSDTQYF
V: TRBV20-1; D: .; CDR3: CSARDWYEQFF
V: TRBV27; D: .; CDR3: CASSPQGNNEKLFF
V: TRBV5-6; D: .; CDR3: CASSFRDLTDTQYF
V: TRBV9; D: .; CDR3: CASSTGEGFPYF